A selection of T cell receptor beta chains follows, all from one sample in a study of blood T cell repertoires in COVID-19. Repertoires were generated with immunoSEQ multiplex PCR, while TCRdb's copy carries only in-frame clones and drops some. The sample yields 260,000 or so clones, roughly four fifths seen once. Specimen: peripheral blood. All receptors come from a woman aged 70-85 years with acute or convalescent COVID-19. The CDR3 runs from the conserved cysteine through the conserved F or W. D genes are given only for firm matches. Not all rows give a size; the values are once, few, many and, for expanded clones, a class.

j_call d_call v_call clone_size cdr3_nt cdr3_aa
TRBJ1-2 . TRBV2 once TGTGCCAGCAGTGAAGCCCCCCTCTATGGCTACACCTTC CASSEAPLYGYTF
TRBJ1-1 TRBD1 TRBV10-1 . TGCGCCAGCAGTGAGCCGGACAGGGGGCGAGCTTTCTTT CASSEPDRGRAFF
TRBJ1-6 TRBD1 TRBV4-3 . TGCGCCAGCAGCCAAGAAAAGGGGGCGCGGGGATCACCCCTCCACTTT CASSQEKGARGSPLHF
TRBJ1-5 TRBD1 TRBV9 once TGTGCCAGCAGCGGTGGACAGGGTAATCAGCCCCAGCATTTT CASSGGQGNQPQHF
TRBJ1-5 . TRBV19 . TGTGCCAGTAGCTACTTCAGGGTCAATCAGCCCCAGCATTTT CASSYFRVNQPQHF
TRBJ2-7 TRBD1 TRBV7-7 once TGTGCTAGCAGCACGGACAGGGCAGCCGAGCAGTACTTC CASSTDRAAEQYF
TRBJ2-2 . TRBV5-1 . TGCGCCAGCAGCTTGATTCGGGGGAACACCGGGGAGCTGTTTTTT CASSLIRGNTGELFF
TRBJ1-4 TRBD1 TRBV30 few TGTGCCTGGAGGCCGACAGGGGGCGAACTGTTTTTT CAWRPTGGELFF
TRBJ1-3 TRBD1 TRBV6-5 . TGTGCCAGCAGACGACAGGGGGGCTCTGGAAACACCATATATTTT CASRRQGGSGNTIYF
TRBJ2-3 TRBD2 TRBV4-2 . TGTGCCAGCAGACGCGGTCATGCGGGGGGGTTCACAGATACGCAGTATTTT CASRRGHAGGFTDTQYF
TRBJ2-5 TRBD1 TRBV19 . TGTGCCAGTAGTCCAGGACAGGGGCGAGAGACCCAGTACTTC CASSPGQGRETQYF
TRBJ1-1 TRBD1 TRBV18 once TGTGCCAGCTCACCACCGGGACAGTATGAAGCTTTCTTT CASSPPGQYEAFF
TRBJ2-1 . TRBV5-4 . TGTGCCAGCAGCTTGGCCGGGGTTGGGAGCAACAATGAGCAGTTCTTC CASSLAGVGSNNEQFF
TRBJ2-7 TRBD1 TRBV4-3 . TGCGCCAGCAGCCAAATGGGGGACAGGGGAGGCGAGCAGTACTTC CASSQMGDRGGEQYF
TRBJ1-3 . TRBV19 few TGTGCCAGTAGTATTCAAAGGCAGGCCCTCTCTGGAAACACCATATATTTT CASSIQRQALSGNTIYF
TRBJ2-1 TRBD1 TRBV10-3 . TGTGCCATCAGTGGTGCCGGGACAGGTAAAAACAATGAGCAGTTCTTC CAISGAGTGKNNEQFF
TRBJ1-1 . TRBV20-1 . TGCAGTGCTAGGGGGAGACTTGGGTTCTTT CSARGRLGFF
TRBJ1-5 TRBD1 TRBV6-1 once TGTGCCAGCAGACGGACAGGGGAAAGCAATCAGCCCCAGCATTTT CASRRTGESNQPQHF
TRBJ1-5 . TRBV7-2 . TGTGCCAGCAGCCCCCAACGAGCGGGCAATCAGCCCCAGCATTTT CASSPQRAGNQPQHF
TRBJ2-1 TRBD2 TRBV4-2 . TGTGCCAGCAGCCGGACTAGCGGGGGGCCCAGTTACTACAATGAGCAGTTCTTC CASSRTSGGPSYYNEQFF
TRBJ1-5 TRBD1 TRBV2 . TGTGCCAGCATGAGGGACAGGGAGGGCCAGCCCCAGCATTTT CASMRDREGQPQHF
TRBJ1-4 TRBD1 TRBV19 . TGTGCCAGTACGATATCGCCGGGACAGCGAAATGAAAAACTGTTTTTT CASTISPGQRNEKLFF
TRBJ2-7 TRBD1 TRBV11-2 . TGTGCCAGCAGTTGGGACAGGGGGCCGGTACTCGAGCAGTACTTC CASSWDRGPVLEQYF
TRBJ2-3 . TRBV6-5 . TGTGCCAGCAGTTACCCCACTAGAACAGATACGCAGTATTTT CASSYPTRTDTQYF
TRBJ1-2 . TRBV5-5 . TGTGCCAGCAGCTTTCCGTCCTTGGCGGCTGGCTACACCTTC CASSFPSLAAGYTF
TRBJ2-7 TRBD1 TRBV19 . TGTGCCAGTCGAGGGACAGTTCCCGACGAGCAGTACTTC CASRGTVPDEQYF
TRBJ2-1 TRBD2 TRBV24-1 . TGTGCCACCAGTGATCCCATGAGTGGCGGGGGGTTGGATGAGCAGTTCTTC CATSDPMSGGGLDEQFF
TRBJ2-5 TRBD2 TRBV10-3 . TGTGCCATCAGTGAGCTAACGGGGGGAGGGGAGACCCAGTACTTC CAISELTGGGETQYF
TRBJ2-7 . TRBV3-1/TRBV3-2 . TGTGCCAGCAGCCTGCGGGGGCTCGACGAGCAGTACTTC CASSLRGLDEQYF